This TCR beta chain stems from a study of shared clonotypes between healthy human individuals. This table comes from immunoSEQ multiplex PCR, and its TCRdb copy is limited to in-frame clones, with some not included. The sample records 1.5 million to 2.5 million clones, about 95% being singletons. CD45RO-negative, CCR7-selected cells formed the naive CD8 fraction, which excluded terminally differentiated effector memory CD45RA+ cells. Sequences were obtained from naive CD8+ T cells sorted from blood. The receptor was derived from a young man in good health.

The CDR3 sequence is CASSVADLEDPIYF. The CDR3, as DNA: TGTGCCAGCAGCGTAGCGGATTTGGAGGACCCCATATATTTT. This rearrangement joins TRBV9 to TRBJ1-3; D gene uncertain. The length of the CDR3 is 14 residues. Germline CDR1 and CDR2: SGDLS and YYNGEE. V was clipped by 0 bases and J by 11 bases, with 15 bases between them.